This T cell receptor (beta chain) comes out of a study of cytomegalovirus exposure and HLA in healthy donors. PCR employed 60 Vbeta and 13 Jbeta primers. Profiling relied on immunoSEQ multiplex PCR, and the TCRdb table lists in-frame clones only, not all of them. The data contain 150,000 to 200,000 clones, roughly four fifths of them singletons. General observations from the study: A list of approximately 160 TCR beta chains associated with cytomegalovirus was given. Three CMV-associated chains were confirmed in vitro to be specific for CMV antigens.

V lost 6 bases and J 1 base, leaving 10 bases between the germline ends. CDR3 length: 13 amino acids. A note on this clone: The antigen remains undetermined.

The TCR originated in a man aged 45-65 years in good health and CMV-seropositive. The chain joins TRBV5-3 to TRBJ1-2; unclear D gene. TRBV5-3 is known as an ORF, though its function is uncertain. Sequencing input: PBMCs. CDR3 in DNA: TGTGCCAGAAAGCCGTCGAGTAACTATGGCTACACCTTC. This codes for CARKPSSNYGYTF.